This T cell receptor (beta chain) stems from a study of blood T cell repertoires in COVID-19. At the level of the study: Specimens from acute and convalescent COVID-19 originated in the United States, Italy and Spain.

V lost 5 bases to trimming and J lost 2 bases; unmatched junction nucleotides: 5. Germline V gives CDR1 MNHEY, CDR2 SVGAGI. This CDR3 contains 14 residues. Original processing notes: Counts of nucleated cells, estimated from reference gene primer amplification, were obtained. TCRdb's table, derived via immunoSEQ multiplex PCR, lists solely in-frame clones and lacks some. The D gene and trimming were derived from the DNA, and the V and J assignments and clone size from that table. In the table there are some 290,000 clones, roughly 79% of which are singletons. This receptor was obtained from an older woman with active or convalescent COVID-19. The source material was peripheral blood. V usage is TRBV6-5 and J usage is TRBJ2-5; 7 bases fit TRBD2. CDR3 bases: TGTGCCAGCAGTCCGTCGGGACTACAAGAGACCCAGTACTTC. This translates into CASSPSGLQETQYF.